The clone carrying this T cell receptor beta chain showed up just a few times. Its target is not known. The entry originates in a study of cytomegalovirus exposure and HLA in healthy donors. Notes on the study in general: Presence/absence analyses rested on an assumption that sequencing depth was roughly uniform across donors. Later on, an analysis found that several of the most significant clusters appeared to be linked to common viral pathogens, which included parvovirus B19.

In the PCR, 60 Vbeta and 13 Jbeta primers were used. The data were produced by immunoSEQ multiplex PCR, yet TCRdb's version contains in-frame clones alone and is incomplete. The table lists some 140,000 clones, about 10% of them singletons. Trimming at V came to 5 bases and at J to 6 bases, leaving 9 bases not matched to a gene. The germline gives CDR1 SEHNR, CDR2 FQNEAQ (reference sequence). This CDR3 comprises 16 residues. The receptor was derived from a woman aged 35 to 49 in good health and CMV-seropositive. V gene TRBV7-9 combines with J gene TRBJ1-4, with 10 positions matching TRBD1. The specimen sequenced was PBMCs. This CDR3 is CASSRRRGQGYEKLFF. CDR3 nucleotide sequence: TGTGCCAGCAGCAGACGCCGGGGACAGGGGTATGAAAAACTGTTTTTT.